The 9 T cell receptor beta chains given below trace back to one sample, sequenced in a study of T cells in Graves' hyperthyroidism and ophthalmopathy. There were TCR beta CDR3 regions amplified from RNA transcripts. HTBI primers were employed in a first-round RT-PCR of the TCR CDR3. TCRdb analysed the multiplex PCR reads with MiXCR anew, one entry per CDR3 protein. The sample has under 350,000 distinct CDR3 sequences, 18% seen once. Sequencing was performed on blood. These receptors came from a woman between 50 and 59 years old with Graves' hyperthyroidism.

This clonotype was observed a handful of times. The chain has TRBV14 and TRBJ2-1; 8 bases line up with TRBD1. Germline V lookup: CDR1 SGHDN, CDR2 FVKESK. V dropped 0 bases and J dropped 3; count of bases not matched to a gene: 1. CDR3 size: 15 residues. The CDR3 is CASSQDRGLYNEQFF. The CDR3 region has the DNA TGTGCCAGCAGCCAAGACAGGGGGCTCTACAATGAGCAGTTCTTC.

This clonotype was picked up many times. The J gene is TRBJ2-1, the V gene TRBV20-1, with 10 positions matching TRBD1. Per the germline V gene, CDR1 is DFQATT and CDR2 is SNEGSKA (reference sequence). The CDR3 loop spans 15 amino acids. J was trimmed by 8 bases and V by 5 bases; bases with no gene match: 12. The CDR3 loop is CSAGGTGAWKDEQFF. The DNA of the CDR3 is TGCAGTGCTGGAGGGACAGGGGCTTGGAAAGATGAGCAGTTCTTC.

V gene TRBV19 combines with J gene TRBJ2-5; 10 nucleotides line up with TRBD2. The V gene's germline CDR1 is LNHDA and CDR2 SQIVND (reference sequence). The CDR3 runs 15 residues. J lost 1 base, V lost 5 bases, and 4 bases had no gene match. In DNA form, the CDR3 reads TGTGCCAGTAGTCAAGCGGGAGGGCTCCAAGAGACCCAGTACTTC. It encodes CASSQAGGLQETQYF.

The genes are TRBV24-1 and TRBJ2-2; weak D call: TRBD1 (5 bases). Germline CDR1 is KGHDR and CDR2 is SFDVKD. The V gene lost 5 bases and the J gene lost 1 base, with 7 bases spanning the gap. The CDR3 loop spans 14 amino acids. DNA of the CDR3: TGTGCCACCAGTGGCAGGGAGAACACCGGGGAGCTGTTTTTT. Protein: CATSGRENTGELFF.

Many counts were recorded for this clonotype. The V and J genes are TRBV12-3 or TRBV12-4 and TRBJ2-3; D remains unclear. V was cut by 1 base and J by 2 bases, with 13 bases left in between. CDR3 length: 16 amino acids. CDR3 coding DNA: TGTGCCAGCAGTTTAGAAGAGGAGTGGGACACAGATACGCAGTATTTT. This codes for CASSLEEEWDTDTQYF.

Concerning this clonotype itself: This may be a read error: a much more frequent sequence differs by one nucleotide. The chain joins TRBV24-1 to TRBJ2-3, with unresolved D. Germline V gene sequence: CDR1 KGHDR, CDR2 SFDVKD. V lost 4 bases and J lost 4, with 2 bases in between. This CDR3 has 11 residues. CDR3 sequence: CATSDADTQYF. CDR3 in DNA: TGTGCCACCAGTGACGCAGATACGCAGTATTTT.

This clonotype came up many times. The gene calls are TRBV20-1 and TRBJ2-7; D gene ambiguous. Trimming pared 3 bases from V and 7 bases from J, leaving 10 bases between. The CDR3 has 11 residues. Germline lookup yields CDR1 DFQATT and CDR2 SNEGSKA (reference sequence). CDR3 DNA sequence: TGCAGTGCTAGGGATGGATTGGAGCAGTACTTC. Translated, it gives CSARDGLEQYF.

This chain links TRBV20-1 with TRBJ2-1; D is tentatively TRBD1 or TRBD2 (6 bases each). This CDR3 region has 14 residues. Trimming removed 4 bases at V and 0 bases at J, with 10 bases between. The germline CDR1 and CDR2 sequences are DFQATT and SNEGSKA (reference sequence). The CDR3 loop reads CSAKKGGSYNEQFF. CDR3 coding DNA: TGCAGTGCTAAAAAGGGGGGCTCCTACAATGAGCAGTTCTTC.

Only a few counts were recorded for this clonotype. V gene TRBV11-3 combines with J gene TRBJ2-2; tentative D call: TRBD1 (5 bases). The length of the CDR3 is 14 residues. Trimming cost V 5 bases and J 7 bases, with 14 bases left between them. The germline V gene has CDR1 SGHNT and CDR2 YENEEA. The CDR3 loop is CASSAEDSVGELFF. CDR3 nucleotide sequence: TGTGCCAGCAGCGCAGAAGACAGCGTCGGGGAGCTGTTTTTT.